This entry lists 25 T cell receptor beta chains sequenced from one sample in a study of low-dose radiotherapy and immunotherapy resistance in tumors. Alpha- and beta-chain coverage of first-strand cDNA came from TRAV- and TRBV-specific primers. With a constant-region primer and a V-primer adapter, TCRs were subjected to 20 to 25 PCR cycles of amplification. In TCRdb, the reads were re-called with MiXCR into one record per CDR3 protein. The data hold 80,000 or so distinct CDR3 sequences, with under 20% observed a single time. Time point indicated: after trial treatment. Treatment described: LDRT plus nivolumab, ipilimumab, low-dose cyclophosphamide and aspirin (RACIN trial). Sequences were derived from PBMCs, sampled after low-dose radiotherapy plus immunotherapy. The receptors stem from a male donor with prostate cancer.

This clonotype was recorded at least ten times. The rearrangement joins TRBV12-3 or TRBV12-4 to TRBJ1-1, with D unclear. V lost 6 bases and J lost 1, with 9 bases in between. The CDR3 sequence is 13 residues long. CDR3 sequence reads: CASSPEENTEAFF. CDR3 coding DNA: TGTGCCAGCAGCCCCGAGGAGAACACTGAAGCTTTCTTT.

This clonotype was recorded many times. The chain joins TRBV27 to TRBJ1-1; TRBD1 matches 10 bases. The CDR3 totals 14 residues. Germline V gene sequence: CDR1 MNHEY, CDR2 SMNVEV (reference sequence). V gave up 6 bases and J gave up 4 bases; unmatched junction bases: 5. CDR3 loop: CASRTGGGSTEAFF. CDR3 coding DNA: TGTGCCAGCAGGACAGGGGGCGGTAGCACTGAAGCTTTCTTT.

Regarding this clonotype: This sequence is one base from a far larger clone and is likely a read error. The gene calls are TRBV6-2 or TRBV6-3 and TRBJ2-1; D unresolved. Germline V gene data show CDR1 as MNHEY and CDR2 as SVGEGT. The CDR3 extends over 16 amino acids. V dropped 5 bases and J dropped 10 bases, with 24 bases sitting between them. The CDR3 loop reads CASSLTANTQLYEQFF. The CDR3 nucleotides are TGTGCCAGCAGTCTAACGGCCAACACTCAGCTTTACGAGCAGTTCTTC.

This clonotype was found a few times. V and J are TRBV20-1 and TRBJ2-7; TRBD1 matches at 9 bases. The V and J ends lost 2 bases and 2 bases, in that order; junction bases with no gene match: 4. The CDR3 extends over 14 amino acids. In germline, CDR1 is DFQATT, CDR2 SNEGSKA (reference sequence). As DNA, the CDR3 is TGCAGTGCTAGAACGGGACAGGGTACCTACGAGCAGTACTTC. Amino acids: CSARTGQGTYEQYF.

This clonotype appeared many times. The J gene is TRBJ1-1, the V gene TRBV7-2, with TRBD1 as a possible D gene (5 bases). The germline V gene encodes CDR1 SGHTA and CDR2 FQGNSA. The V end was cut by 5 bases, the J end by 0 bases, with 16 bases between. This CDR3 has 16 amino acids. The CDR3 spells CASSRQGAQMNTEAFF. In DNA form, the CDR3 reads TGTGCCAGCAGCCGACAAGGGGCGCAGATGAACACTGAAGCTTTCTTT.

Worth noting for this clonotype: A far larger clone is off by one base, so a read error is likely. The chain employs TRBV27 and TRBJ2-7, with no clear D. The CDR3 runs 11 residues. The germline CDR1 and CDR2 sequences are MNHEY and SMNVEV (reference sequence). The CDR3 here is CASTKNYELYF. The CDR3 region has the DNA TGTGCCAGCACAAAGAACTACGAGCTGTACTTC.

This clonotype has at least ten counts. The V gene is TRBV19, the J gene TRBJ2-1; 12 bases are shared with TRBD2. Germline CDR1 LNHDA, CDR2 SQIVND (reference sequence). V trimming: 4 bases; J trimming: 8 bases; junction bases outside the gene matches: 6. CDR3 size: 15 residues. For the CDR3, the DNA is TGTGCCAGTAGTACCCCTAGCGGGAGGGGGTATGAGCAGTTCTTC. Amino acid sequence: CASSTPSGRGYEQFF. Drawing the rest from reference TRBV19 and TRBJ2-1, the complete variable domain is DGGITQSPKYLFRKEGQNVTLSCEQNLNHDAMYWYRQDPGQGLRLIYYSQIVNDFQKGDIAEGYSVSREKKESFPLTVTSAQKNPTAFYLCASSTPSGRGYEQFFGPGTRLTVL.

There are many counts of this clonotype. The rearrangement uses TRBV7-2 and TRBJ2-1; 10 nucleotides agree with TRBD1. CDR3 length equals 17 residues. The V gene end was trimmed by 5 bases and the J gene end by 3 bases; junction bases not matched to a gene: 10. CDR1 SGHTA and CDR2 FQGNSA come from the germline V gene. The CDR3 nucleotides are TGTGCCAGCAGCAGTCCCGGGACAGGGGTAAACTACAATGAGCAGTTCTTC. It is translated as CASSSPGTGVNYNEQFF.

This clonotype showed up many times. The rearrangement links TRBV12-3 or TRBV12-4 to TRBJ1-3; D is unresolved. The V gene lost 3 bases and the J gene lost 4 bases, with 7 bases spanning the gap. The CDR3 has 13 amino acids. CDR3 in amino acids: CASSFTEGNTIYF. The CDR3, as DNA: TGTGCCAGCAGTTTCACAGAGGGAAACACCATATATTTT.

This clonotype was counted between two and nine times. The CDR3 coding sequence is TGTGCCAGCAGTGAGGGACAGCGTGGAGATACGCAGTATTTT. This gives the protein CASSEGQRGDTQYF. The chain employs TRBV6-1 and TRBJ2-3; TRBD1 aligns across 7 bases. The CDR3 is 14 amino acids. CDR1 and CDR2 (germline): MNHNS, SASEGT. The V and J ends lost 3 bases and 5 bases, in that order; junction bases with no gene match: 5.

The chain joins TRBV10-3 to TRBJ2-7; D tentatively fits TRBD1 or TRBD2 (5 bases each). The CDR3 loop spans 13 amino acids. The ends were cut back, 6 bases at V and 6 bases at J, with 15 bases in the middle. Germline CDR1 and CDR2: ENHRY and SYGVKD. The CDR3: CAISTETGGEQYF. The CDR3 DNA sequence: TGTGCCATCAGCACCGAGACTGGGGGCGAGCAGTACTTC.

This clonotype was seen repeatedly, ten times or more. V gene TRBV29-1 combines with J gene TRBJ2-1, with TRBD2 matching over 10 bases. The length of the CDR3 is 13 residues. The germline V gene has CDR1 SQVTM and CDR2 ANQGSEA. With 4 bases clipped from V and 7 bases from J, the junction kept 4 bases outside the gene matches. The CDR3 bases are TGCAGCGTTGCGCCTAGCGGGAGAAATGAGCAGTTCTTC. This encodes CSVAPSGRNEQFF.

This clonotype was counted at least ten times. V usage is TRBV19 and J usage is TRBJ2-5, with D perhaps matching TRBD1 (6 bases). Germline values: CDR1 LNHDA, CDR2 SQIVND (reference sequence). The CDR3 covers 15 residues. V was shortened by 6 bases and J by 4 bases, with 18 bases between the two germline ends. The DNA for the CDR3 is TGTGCCAGTAGCCAAAATGGTAGAGGGGGAGAGACCCAGTACTTC. Protein product: CASSQNGRGGETQYF.

In this sample, this clonotype turned up many times. This sequence joins TRBV24-1 and TRBJ2-3; 9 bases are shared with TRBD2. The CDR3 is made up of 16 amino acids. The ends lost 3 bases at V and 2 bases at J; junction bases unmatched: 5. Germline V gives CDR1 KGHDR, CDR2 SFDVKD. The CDR3 here is CATSDRTSDYTDTQYF. The CDR3 nucleotides are TGTGCCACCAGTGATCGGACTAGCGACTACACAGATACGCAGTATTTT.

This clonotype was observed at least ten times. The chain uses TRBV10-2 and TRBJ2-1, with no clear D. Germline CDR1 and CDR2: WSHSY and SAAADI. CDR3 length: 16 amino acids. V dropped 2 bases and J dropped 5 bases, with 16 bases sitting between them. CDR3 residues: CASSEIVGSGDNEQFF. CDR3 DNA sequence: TGCGCCAGCAGTGAGATCGTAGGGTCTGGAGACAATGAGCAGTTCTTC.

Concerning this clonotype: This likely reflects a read error, since a far larger clone is one base away. This chain connects TRBV2 to TRBJ2-1, with D perhaps matching TRBD2 (6 bases). This CDR3 has 15 residues. Trimming removed 6 bases at V and 9 bases at J, with 21 bases between. CDR1 is SNHLY and CDR2 is FYNNEI in the germline V gene. CDR3 sequence: CASRVVPLAGSEQFF. CDR3 nucleotides: TGTGCCAGCAGGGTAGTTCCACTAGCCGGTAGTGAGCAGTTCTTC. Complete variable domain (other parts from reference TRBV2 and TRBJ2-1): EPEVTQTPSHQVTQMGQEVILRCVPISNHLYFYWYRQILGQKVEFLVSFYNNEISEKSEIFDDQFSVERPDGSNFTLKIRSTKLEDSAMYFCASRVVPLAGSEQFFGPGTRLTVL.

In this sample, this clonotype turned up many times. V gene TRBV29-1 combines with J gene TRBJ2-2; 7 positions match TRBD2. The CDR3 is made up of 13 amino acids. Germline lookup yields CDR1 SQVTM and CDR2 ANQGSEA. J gave up 6 bases and V 6 bases, and 7 bases lay outside the gene matches. The CDR3 spells CSVAAGAPGELFF. The DNA of the CDR3 is TGCAGCGTGGCGGCGGGAGCGCCCGGGGAGCTGTTTTTT.

In this sample, this clonotype turned up many times. V usage is TRBV19 and J usage is TRBJ1-2; no definite D call. Per germline, CDR1 LNHDA and CDR2 SQIVND (reference sequence). Trimming pared 1 base from V and 8 bases from J, leaving 14 bases between. The CDR3 contains 14 residues. The CDR3, as DNA: TGTGCCAGTAGTATAGGAAGGACCGCAGAAGGCTACACCTTC. Its translation is CASSIGRTAEGYTF. Complete variable domain (other parts from reference TRBV19 and TRBJ1-2): DGGITQSPKYLFRKEGQNVTLSCEQNLNHDAMYWYRQDPGQGLRLIYYSQIVNDFQKGDIAEGYSVSREKKESFPLTVTSAQKNPTAFYLCASSIGRTAEGYTFGSGTRLTVV.

This clonotype has a count of ten or more. The rearrangement joins TRBV27 to TRBJ1-5; D gene ambiguous. Germline V lookup: CDR1 MNHEY, CDR2 SMNVEV (reference sequence). Trimming left V 6 bases short and J 5 bases short, with 8 bases between. This CDR3 region has 12 residues. CDR3 sequence (DNA): TGTGCCAGCAGCTCAGGCTATCAGCCCCAGCATTTT. Its protein product is CASSSGYQPQHF.

Concerning this clonotype itself: This probably arose from a read error, given a far larger clone one base away. The chain uses TRBV20-1 and TRBJ2-5, with D possibly called TRBD1 or TRBD2 (5 bases each). From germline, CDR1 is DFQATT and CDR2 SNEGSKA (reference sequence). The CDR3 is 15 amino acids. Trimming removed 0 bases at V and 11 bases at J, with 22 bases between. The CDR3 region is CSARDQGRGYNEQYF. CDR3 bases: TGCAGTGCTAGAGATCAGGGCCGGGGATACAATGAGCAGTACTTC.

This clonotype appeared a few times. This chain's CDR3 is CASSQVPFSNEQFF. For the CDR3, the DNA is TGCGCCAGCAGCCAAGTTCCGTTTTCCAATGAGCAGTTCTTC. The V and J genes are TRBV4-1 and TRBJ2-1; D not certain. Trimming pared 1 base from V and 6 bases from J, leaving 10 bases between. The CDR3 extends over 14 amino acids. Germline loops: CDR1 MGHRA, CDR2 YSYEKL.

A few counts support this clonotype. It differs at one base from a far larger clone, so likely a read error. V and J are TRBV6-8 and TRBJ1-4, with 7 positions matching TRBD1. CDR1 is MNHGY and CDR2 is SAAAGT in the germline V gene. The CDR3 extends over 14 amino acids. V was clipped by 6 bases and J by 10 bases; unmatched bases: 11. This CDR3 is CASRELGTDGKLFF. Written as DNA, the CDR3 is TGTGCCAGCAGGGAACTCGGGACAGATGGAAAACTGTTTTTT.

This clonotype was observed at least ten times. The rearrangement links TRBV28 to TRBJ2-5; D perhaps matches TRBD1 (6 bases). The ends were cut back, 6 bases at V and 1 base at J, with 12 bases in the middle. Germline lookup yields CDR1 MDHEN and CDR2 SYDVKM. The CDR3 is 14 residues long. The CDR3, as DNA: TGTGCCAGCAGGCCGACAGGAGCCCAAGAGACCCAGTACTTC. It specifies CASRPTGAQETQYF.

This clonotype was counted ten times or more. The genes are TRBV4-1 and TRBJ2-1; possible D gene TRBD2, 6 bases. The CDR3 length is 15 residues. The germline gives CDR1 MGHRA, CDR2 YSYEKL. Trimming removed 4 bases from V and 6 bases from J, with 16 bases in between. In nucleotides, the CDR3 is TGCGCCAGCAGCCCAATACGGAGGGTGATCAATGAGCAGTTCTTC. It translates to CASSPIRRVINEQFF.

Ten or more counts support this clonotype. This chain joins TRBV4-3 and TRBJ2-3; TRBD2 aligns across 10 bases. The germline gives CDR1 LGHNA, CDR2 YSLEER. The CDR3 loop spans 17 amino acids. V trimming: 0 bases; J trimming: 4 bases; junction bases outside the gene matches: 7. For the CDR3, the DNA is TGCGCCAGCAGCCAAGATAAGGCTAGCGGGAGAGCAGATACGCAGTATTTT. It specifies CASSQDKASGRADTQYF.